Presented here are 11 T cell receptor beta chains from one specimen sequenced in a study of OX40 agonist ivuxolimab in advanced cancers. Produced via immunoSEQ multiplex PCR; TCRdb's table is partial and in-frame only. Of about 77,000 clones in the sample, over 80% are singletons; the top ten hold 0.32%. The material was CD4+ or CD8+ T cells sorted from blood, obtained in a trial of the OX40 agonist ivuxolimab. All receptors derive from an adult with an advanced solid tumor such as melanoma, head and neck, liver or kidney cancer.

The chain uses TRBV7-8 and TRBJ2-5, with D perhaps matching TRBD2 (6 bases). The V end lost 6 bases, the J end lost 4 bases, and 9 bases lay between the germline ends. Germline CDR1 reads SGHVS; CDR2 reads FQNEAQ. This CDR3 comprises 12 residues. The CDR3 DNA reads as TGTGCCAGCAGTATGGGGGGAGAGACCCAGTACTTC. This codes for CASSMGGETQYF.

V is TRBV7-2 and J is TRBJ2-7; maybe TRBD2 (6 bases). Deletions cut 2 bases from V and 3 bases from J, with 11 bases between. CDR1 and CDR2 (germline): SGHTA, FQGNSA. The CDR3 loop spans 14 amino acids. In DNA, the CDR3 is TGTGCCAGCAGCTTACCTAGCGTTATCTACGAGCAGTACTTC. It encodes CASSLPSVIYEQYF. The whole variable domain, filled in from reference TRBV7-2 and TRBJ2-7, reads GAGVSQSPSNKVTEKGKDVELRCDPISGHTALYWYRQSLGQGLEFLIYFQGNSAPDKSGLPSDRFSAERTGGSVSTLTIQRTQQEDSAVYLCASSLPSVIYEQYFGPGTRLTVT.

Notes on this clone: One end of the junction fails to match germline, which may point to a read error. The chain joins TRBV15 to TRBJ1-5; unclear D gene. The length of the CDR3 is 14 residues. The germline V gene encodes CDR1 LNHNV and CDR2 YYDKDF (reference sequence). CDR3 residues: CAASRDGRDQPQHF. Here the CDR3 DNA reads TGTGCCGCCAGCAGAGATGGTAGGGATCAGCCCCAGCATTTT.

V usage is TRBV5-1 and J usage is TRBJ2-2; D is possibly TRBD2 (5 bases). V was trimmed by 4 bases and J by 7 bases, leaving 14 bases between them. Germline CDR1 is SGHRS and CDR2 is YFSETQ. The CDR3 totals 14 residues. CDR3 sequence reads: CASSPRGVGGELFF. The CDR3 region has the DNA TGCGCCAGCAGCCCCCGGGGAGTAGGCGGGGAGCTGTTTTTT. The full variable domain, completed using reference TRBV5-1 and TRBJ2-2, is KAGVTQTPRYLIKTRGQQVTLSCSPISGHRSVSWYQQTPGQGLQFLFEYFSETQRNKGNFPGRFSGRQFSNSRSEMNVSTLELGDSALYLCASSPRGVGGELFFGEGSRLTVL.

The chain has TRBV19 and TRBJ1-1, with unresolved D. V was cut by 7 bases and J by 1 base, with 10 bases left in between. This CDR3 spans 13 amino acids. Germline assignment: CDR1 LNHDA and CDR2 SQIVND (reference sequence). The CDR3 nucleotides read TGTGCCAGTACCGACGACCGGAACACTGAAGCTTTCTTT. Its translation: CASTDDRNTEAFF.

The chain is built from TRBV5-6 and TRBJ2-7, with TRBD1 identical over 12 bases. This CDR3 contains 19 residues. Losses at the gene ends were 5 bases for V and 0 bases for J; bases not matched to a gene: 15. The germline CDR1 and CDR2 sequences are SGHDT and YYEEEE. CDR3 DNA sequence: TGTGCCAGCAGACGGTCGGGACAGGGGGCCCAATCAACCTCCTACGAGCAGTACTTC. Translating gives CASRRSGQGAQSTSYEQYF.

The chain combines TRBV29-1 with TRBJ1-5; no reliable D call. V was trimmed by 6 bases and J by 6 bases, leaving 15 bases between them. CDR1 is SQVTM, CDR2 ANQGSEA, per germline. The CDR3 spans 13 residues. The CDR3 region has the DNA TGCAGCGTCCGGGATACAGAGGGTCAGCCCCAGCATTTT. Amino acids: CSVRDTEGQPQHF.

The chain employs TRBV6-5 and TRBJ2-1; D tentatively reads TRBD1 or TRBD2 (5 bases each). Germline V gene data show CDR1 as MNHEY and CDR2 as SVGAGI. The CDR3 has 16 residues. V was cut by 0 bases and J by 0 bases, with 9 bases left in between. As DNA, the CDR3 is TGTGCCAGCAGTTACTCTGGGGGAATCTCCTACAATGAGCAGTTCTTC. Translating it yields CASSYSGGISYNEQFF.

The chain recombines TRBV7-4 with TRBJ2-7; TRBD1 agrees at 10 bases. After removal of 8 bases from V and 4 bases from J, the junction contained 17 bases not matched to a gene. Germline CDR1 is SGHVT and CDR2 is SQSDAQ. This CDR3 contains 17 residues. DNA of the CDR3: TGTGCCAGCGTCCGAAACCAGACAGGGGGCGTTTCGTACGAGCAGTACTTC. This gives the protein CASVRNQTGGVSYEQYF.

This sequence joins TRBV7-9 and TRBJ2-7, with D possibly TRBD1 on 5 matching bases. Germline V lookup: CDR1 SEHNR, CDR2 FQNEAQ (reference sequence). This CDR3 spans 13 amino acids. V shed 2 bases and J shed 5 bases, with 10 bases lying between them. The DNA of the CDR3 is TGTGCCAGCAGCTTAAACTCAGGGAACGAGCAGTACTTC. Its translation: CASSLNSGNEQYF.

The CDR3 reads CASSFTDYNSPLHF. The CDR3, as DNA: TGTGCCAGCAGCTTCACGGACTATAATTCACCCCTCCACTTT. The rearrangement uses TRBV7-6 and TRBJ1-6; D unclear. This CDR3 spans 14 amino acids. CDR1 is SGHVS and CDR2 is FNYEAQ in the germline V gene. Between the trimmed V and J ends, which lost 3 bases and 3 bases, there was a span of 6 bases.